This entry describes one T cell receptor (beta chain). This sample stems from a study of naive and memory T cell subsets. The beta constant-region primer was an equimolar mix of two oligonucleotides covering TRBC1 and TRBC2. MiXCR, run by TCRdb on the UMI-ligation and nested PCR reads, gives a single entry per CDR3 protein. The repertoire holds 75,000 to 85,000 distinct CDR3 sequences, with around 14% as singletons. Cells stained for CD3, CD4, CD8, CD45RA and CD27 were sorted into four subsets. Trimming removed 5 bases from V and 0 bases from J; junction bases left unmatched: 4. Germline V gene data show CDR1 as SSHAT and CDR2 as FNYEAQ (reference sequence). This CDR3 has 15 amino acids.

V and J are TRBV7-7 and TRBJ2-5; 9 bases match TRBD1. The TCR sequence derives from a human donor in good health. Sequencing was carried out using central memory CD4+ T cells from blood. The CDR3 sequence is CASSHGQGNQETQYF. Here the CDR3 DNA reads TGTGCCAGCAGCCATGGACAGGGGAACCAAGAGACCCAGTACTTC.